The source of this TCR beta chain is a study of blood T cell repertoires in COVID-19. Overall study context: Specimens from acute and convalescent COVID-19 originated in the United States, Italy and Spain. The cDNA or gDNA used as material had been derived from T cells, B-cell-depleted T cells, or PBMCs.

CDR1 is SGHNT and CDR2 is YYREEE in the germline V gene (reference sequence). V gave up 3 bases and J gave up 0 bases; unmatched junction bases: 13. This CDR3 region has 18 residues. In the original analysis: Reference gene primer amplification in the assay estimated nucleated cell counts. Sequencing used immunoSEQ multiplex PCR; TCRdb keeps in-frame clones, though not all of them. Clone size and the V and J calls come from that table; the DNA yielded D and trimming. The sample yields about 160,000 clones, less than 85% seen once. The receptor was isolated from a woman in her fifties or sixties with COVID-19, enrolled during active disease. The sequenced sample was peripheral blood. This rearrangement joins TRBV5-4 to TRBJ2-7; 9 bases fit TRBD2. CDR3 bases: TGTGCCAGCAGCTCAGGGGGAGTCCTAGCGGGAAACTCCTACGAGCAGTACTTC. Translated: CASSSGGVLAGNSYEQYF.